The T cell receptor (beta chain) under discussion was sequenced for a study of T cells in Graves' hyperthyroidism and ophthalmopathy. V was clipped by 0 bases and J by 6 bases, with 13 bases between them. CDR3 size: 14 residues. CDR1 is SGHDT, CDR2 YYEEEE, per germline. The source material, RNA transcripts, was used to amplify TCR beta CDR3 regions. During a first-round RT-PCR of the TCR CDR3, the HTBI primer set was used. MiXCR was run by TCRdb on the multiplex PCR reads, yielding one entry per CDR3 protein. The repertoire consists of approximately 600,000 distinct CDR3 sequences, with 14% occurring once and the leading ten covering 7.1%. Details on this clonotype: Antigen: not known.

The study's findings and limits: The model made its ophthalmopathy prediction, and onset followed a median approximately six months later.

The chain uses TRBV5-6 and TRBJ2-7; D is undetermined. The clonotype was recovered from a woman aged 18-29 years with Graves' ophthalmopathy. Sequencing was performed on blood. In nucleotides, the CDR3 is TGTGCCAGCAGCTTGGTGGGGTTCGGTACCGAGCAGTACTTC. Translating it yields CASSLVGFGTEQYF.